The entry that follows covers one T cell receptor beta chain sequence. Its antigen is undetermined. Germline loops: CDR1 SGHDN, CDR2 FVKESK. The CDR3 runs 14 residues. The V and J ends lost 0 bases and 6 bases respectively, with 11 bases between them. This sample was included in a study of blood T cell dynamics during melanoma immunotherapy. Study context: Patients with metastatic melanoma got pembrolizumab or nivolumab-ipilimumab as first-line care.

Study-level points and caveats: Disease-control patients' PBMC repertoires became either more clonal or more diverse at W3.

Time point described: pre-treatment baseline. One draw preceded checkpoint blockade; another followed its first cycle at week 3. The table came from immunoSEQ multiplex PCR; TCRdb's copy has only in-frame clones and leaves some out. The table has under 8,000 clones, around four fifths seen once. This clonotype was sampled from a human donor with melanoma. Some clones in this sample may be carry-over from other donors' samples. The chain recombines TRBV14 with TRBJ1-1; D is undetermined. The sample in question was blood, obtained from a patient treated with checkpoint blockade. This chain's CDR3 is CASSQDLRASEAFF. The CDR3 coding sequence is TGTGCCAGCAGCCAAGATCTTAGGGCTTCTGAAGCTTTCTTT.